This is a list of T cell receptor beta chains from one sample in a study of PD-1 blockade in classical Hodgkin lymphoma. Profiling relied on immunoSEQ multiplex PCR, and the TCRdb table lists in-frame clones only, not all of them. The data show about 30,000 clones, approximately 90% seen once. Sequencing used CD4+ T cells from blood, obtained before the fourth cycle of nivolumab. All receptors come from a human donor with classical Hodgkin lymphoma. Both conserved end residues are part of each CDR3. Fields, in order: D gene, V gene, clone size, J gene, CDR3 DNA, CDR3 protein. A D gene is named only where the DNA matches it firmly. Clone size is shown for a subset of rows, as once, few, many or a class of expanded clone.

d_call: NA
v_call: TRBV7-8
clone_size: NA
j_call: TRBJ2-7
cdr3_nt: TGTGCCAGCAGCTTAGCGTCGGGAACAGGGTCGAGCCCCTACGAGCAGTACTTC
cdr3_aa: CASSLASGTGSSPYEQYF

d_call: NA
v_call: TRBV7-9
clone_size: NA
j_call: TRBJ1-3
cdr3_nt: TGTGCCAGCAGCTTAGCGGGGCAGGGGAGCTCTGGAAACACCATATATTTT
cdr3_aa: CASSLAGQGSSGNTIYF

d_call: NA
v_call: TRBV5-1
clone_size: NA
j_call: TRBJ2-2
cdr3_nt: TGCGCCAGCAGCTTGCCGTCGGTAAACACCGGGGAGCTGTTTTTT
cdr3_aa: CASSLPSVNTGELFF

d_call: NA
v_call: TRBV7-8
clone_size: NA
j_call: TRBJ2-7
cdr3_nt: TGTGCCAGCAGCTTAACGGGGGCCTCCTACGAGCAGTACTTC
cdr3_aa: CASSLTGASYEQYF

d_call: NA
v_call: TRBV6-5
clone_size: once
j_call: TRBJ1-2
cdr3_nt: TGTGCCAGCAGCGCGGACGGCTCTTATGGCTACACCTTC
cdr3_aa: CASSADGSYGYTF

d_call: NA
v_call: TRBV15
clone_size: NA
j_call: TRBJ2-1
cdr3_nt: TGTGCCACCAGCAGAGATTTCGCAGCGGGTTACAATGAGCAGTTCTTC
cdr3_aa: CATSRDFAAGYNEQFF

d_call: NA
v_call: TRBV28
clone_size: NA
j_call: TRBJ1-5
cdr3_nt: TGTGCCAGCATCAGAGGGGACCTCCGTAGCAATCAGCCCCAGCATTTT
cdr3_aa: CASIRGDLRSNQPQHF

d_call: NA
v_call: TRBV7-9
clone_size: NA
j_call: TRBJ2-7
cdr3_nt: TGTGCCAGCAGCCCTGGGTACGAGCAGTACTTC
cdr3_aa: CASSPGYEQYF

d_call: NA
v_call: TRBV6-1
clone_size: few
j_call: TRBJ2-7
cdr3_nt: TGTGCCAGCAGTGAACGGCGAAAGAGCTCCTACGAGCAGTACTTC
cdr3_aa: CASSERRKSSYEQYF

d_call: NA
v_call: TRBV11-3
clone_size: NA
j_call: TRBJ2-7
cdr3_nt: TGTGCCAGCAGCTTAAGAACTAGCTCCTACGAGCAGTACTTC
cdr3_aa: CASSLRTSSYEQYF

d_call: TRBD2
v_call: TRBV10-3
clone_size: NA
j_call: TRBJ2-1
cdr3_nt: TGTGCCATCAGGGACCCTAGCGGGGGGGCCGGGAATGAGCAGTTCTTC
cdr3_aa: CAIRDPSGGAGNEQFF

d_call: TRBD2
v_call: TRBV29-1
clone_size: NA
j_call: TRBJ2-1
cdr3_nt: TGCAGCGTTGTCCCTCTAGCGGGAGTCAATGAGCAGTTCTTC
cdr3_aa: CSVVPLAGVNEQFF

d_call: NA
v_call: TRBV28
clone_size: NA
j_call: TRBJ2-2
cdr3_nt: TGTGCCAGCGAATACAGGGACACCGGGGAGCTGTTTTTT
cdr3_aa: CASEYRDTGELFF

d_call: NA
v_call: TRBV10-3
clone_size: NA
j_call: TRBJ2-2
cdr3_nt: TGTGCCATCAGTGGTGAGCCTACCGGGGAGCTGTTTTTT
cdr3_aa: CAISGEPTGELFF

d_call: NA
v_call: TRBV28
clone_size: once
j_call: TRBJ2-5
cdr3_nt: TGTGCCAGCAGTTCCCTAGCAGCGGGTGGAGAGACCCAGTACTTC
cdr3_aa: CASSSLAAGGETQYF

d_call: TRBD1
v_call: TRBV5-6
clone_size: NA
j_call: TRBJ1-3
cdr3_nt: TGTGCCAGCAGCTCAGTGGACAGGACTGGAAACACCATATATTTT
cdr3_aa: CASSSVDRTGNTIYF

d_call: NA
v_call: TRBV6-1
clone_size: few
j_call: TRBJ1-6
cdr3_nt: TGTGCCAGCCGGGGAGTATCACCCCTCCACTTT
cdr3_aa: CASRGVSPLHF

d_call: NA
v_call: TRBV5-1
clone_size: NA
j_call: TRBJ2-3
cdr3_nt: TGCGCCAGCAGCAGGGTTTCATTCACAGATACGCAGTATTTT
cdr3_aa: CASSRVSFTDTQYF

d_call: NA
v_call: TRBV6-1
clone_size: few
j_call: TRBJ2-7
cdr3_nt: TGTGCCAGCAATAGCATCGAGCAGTACTTC
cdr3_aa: CASNSIEQYF

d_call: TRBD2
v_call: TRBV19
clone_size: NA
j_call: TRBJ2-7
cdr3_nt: TGTGCCAGTAGGCCCCCCGGGACTAGCGACTCCTACGAGCAGTACTTC
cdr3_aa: CASRPPGTSDSYEQYF

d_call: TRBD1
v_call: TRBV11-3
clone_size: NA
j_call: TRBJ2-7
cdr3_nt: TGTGCCAGCAGCGAGGACAGGGCCTACGAGCAGTACTTC
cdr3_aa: CASSEDRAYEQYF

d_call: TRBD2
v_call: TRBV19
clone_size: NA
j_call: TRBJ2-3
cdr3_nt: TGTGCCAGTAGTATTTTGGCGGGGGGCTTCACAGATACGCAGTATTTT
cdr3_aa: CASSILAGGFTDTQYF

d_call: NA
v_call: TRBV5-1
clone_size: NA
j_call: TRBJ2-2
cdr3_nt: TGCGCCAGCAGCTTGGCATTGGCAGCCACCGGGGAGCTGTTTTTT
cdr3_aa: CASSLALAATGELFF

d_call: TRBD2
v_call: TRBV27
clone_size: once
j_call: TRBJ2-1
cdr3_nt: TGTGCCAGCAGTCGGCCGGGACTAGCGGATTCCTACAATGAGCAGTTCTTC
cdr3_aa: CASSRPGLADSYNEQFF

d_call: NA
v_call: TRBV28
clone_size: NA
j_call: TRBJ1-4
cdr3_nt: TGTGCCAGCAGTTTCTCTGAGAATGAAAAACTGTTTTTT
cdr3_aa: CASSFSENEKLFF

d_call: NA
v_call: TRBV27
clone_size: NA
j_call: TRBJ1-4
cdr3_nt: TGTGCCAGCAGTCCGAGGGCAACTAATGAAAAACTGTTTTTT
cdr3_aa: CASSPRATNEKLFF

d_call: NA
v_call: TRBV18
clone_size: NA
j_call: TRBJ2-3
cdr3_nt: TGTGCCAGCTCACGTTACCAGGGCCAAGGGGGCACAGATACGCAGTATTTT
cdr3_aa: CASSRYQGQGGTDTQYF

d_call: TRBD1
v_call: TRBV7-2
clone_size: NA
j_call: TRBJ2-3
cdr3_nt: TGTGCCAGCAGCTTAGCGCGAGGGACAGGGAAAACGGTCACAGATACGCAGTATTTT
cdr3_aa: CASSLARGTGKTVTDTQYF

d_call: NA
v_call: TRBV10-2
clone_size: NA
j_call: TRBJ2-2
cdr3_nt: TGCGCCAGCAGTGCCCCCATGGGTTTTTTGGACACCGGGGAGCTGTTTTTT
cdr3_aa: CASSAPMGFLDTGELFF

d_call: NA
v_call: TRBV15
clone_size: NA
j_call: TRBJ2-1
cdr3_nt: TGTGCCACCAGCAGAGATCGGGCTAGTGGAGGCAATGAGCAGTTCTTC
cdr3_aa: CATSRDRASGGNEQFF

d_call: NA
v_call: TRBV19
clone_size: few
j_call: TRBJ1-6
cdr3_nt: TGTGCCAGTAGTATGGATGGACAGAGGGGACATTCACCCCTCCACTTT
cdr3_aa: CASSMDGQRGHSPLHF

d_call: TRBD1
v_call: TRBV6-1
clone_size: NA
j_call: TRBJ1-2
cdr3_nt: TGTGCCAGCAGTGTAGACAGGGGCTCCAGAGGAACCTTC
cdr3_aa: CASSVDRGSRGTF

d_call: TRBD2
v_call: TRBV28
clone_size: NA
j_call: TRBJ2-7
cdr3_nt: TGTGCCAGCAGTCTAGGCGGGAGGGGGTACGAGCAGTACTTC
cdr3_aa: CASSLGGRGYEQYF

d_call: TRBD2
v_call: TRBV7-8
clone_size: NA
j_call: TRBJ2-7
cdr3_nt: TGTGCCAGCAGCCGGGGACTAGCGGGGTTCTCCTACGAGCAGTACTTC
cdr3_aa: CASSRGLAGFSYEQYF

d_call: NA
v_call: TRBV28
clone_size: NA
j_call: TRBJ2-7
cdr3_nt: TGTGCCAGCAGTTGGGGGTGGACAGCGGAGGGGGCCTACGAGCAGTACTTC
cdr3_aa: CASSWGWTAEGAYEQYF

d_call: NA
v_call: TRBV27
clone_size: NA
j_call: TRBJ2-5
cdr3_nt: TGTGCCAGCAGTTTTGAGAGACAAGAGACCCAGTACTTC
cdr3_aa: CASSFERQETQYF

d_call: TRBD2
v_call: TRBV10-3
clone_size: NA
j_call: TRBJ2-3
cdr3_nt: TGTGCCATCGGGTCCCGCCCTGTTTTGAGTAGCGGGGGCACAGATACGCAGTATTTT
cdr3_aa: CAIGSRPVLSSGGTDTQYF

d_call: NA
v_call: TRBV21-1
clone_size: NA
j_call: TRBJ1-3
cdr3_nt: TGTGCCAGCAGCAAAGGGTCAGTTGGGAAGTCTGGAAACACCATATATTTT
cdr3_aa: CASSKGSVGKSGNTIYF

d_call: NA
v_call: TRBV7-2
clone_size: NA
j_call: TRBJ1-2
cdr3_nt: TGTGCCAGCAGCTTAACCCCCGACAGGACCTATGGCTACACCTTC
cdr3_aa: CASSLTPDRTYGYTF

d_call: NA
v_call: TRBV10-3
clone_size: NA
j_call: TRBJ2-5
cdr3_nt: TGTGCCATCAGTGGGCGGATTGCGGGTGAAGAGACCCAGTACTTC
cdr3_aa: CAISGRIAGEETQYF

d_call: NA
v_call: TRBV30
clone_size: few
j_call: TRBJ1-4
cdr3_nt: TGTGCCTGGAGTGGAGCCGCAACTAATGAAAAACTGTTTTTT
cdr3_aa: CAWSGAATNEKLFF

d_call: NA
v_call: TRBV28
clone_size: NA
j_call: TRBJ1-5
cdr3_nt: TGTGCCAGCAGTTTCACGGGTCAGCCCCAGCATTTT
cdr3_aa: CASSFTGQPQHF

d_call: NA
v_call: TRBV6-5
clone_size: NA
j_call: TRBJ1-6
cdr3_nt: TGTGCCAGCAGTTACTCGAGGACGACCTATAATTCACCCCTCCACTTT
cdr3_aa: CASSYSRTTYNSPLHF

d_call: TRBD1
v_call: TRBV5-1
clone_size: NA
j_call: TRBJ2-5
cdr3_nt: TGCGCCAGCAGCCCAGGACAGGGTGGAGAGACCCAGTACTTC
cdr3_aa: CASSPGQGGETQYF

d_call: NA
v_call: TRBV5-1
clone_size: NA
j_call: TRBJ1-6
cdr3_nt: TGCGCCAGCAGCTTGGAAGGTGGTTCACCCCTCCACTTT
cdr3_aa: CASSLEGGSPLHF

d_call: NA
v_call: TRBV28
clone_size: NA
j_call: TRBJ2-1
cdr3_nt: TGTGCCAGCAGTTTACCCCTGAGGCAGGGGACCTACAATGAGCAGTTCTTC
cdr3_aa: CASSLPLRQGTYNEQFF

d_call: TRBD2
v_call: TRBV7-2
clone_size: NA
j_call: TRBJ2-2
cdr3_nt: TGTGCCAGCAGCAAAGGAGGGACTAGCGGGGGAGACACCGGGGAGCTGTTTTTT
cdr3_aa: CASSKGGTSGGDTGELFF

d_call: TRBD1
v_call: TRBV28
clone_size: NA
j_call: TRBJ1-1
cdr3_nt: TGTGCCAGCAGTCCCCCCCACAGGGGGGCGCGAGCTTTCTTT
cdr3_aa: CASSPPHRGARAFF

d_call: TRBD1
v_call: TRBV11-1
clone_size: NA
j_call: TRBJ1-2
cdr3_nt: TGTGCCAGCAGGAAGACAGGGGTGGATGGCTACACCTTC
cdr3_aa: CASRKTGVDGYTF

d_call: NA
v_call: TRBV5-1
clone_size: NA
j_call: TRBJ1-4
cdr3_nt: TGCGCCAGCAGCTTGGTCGGGGGGGCGAATGAAAAACTGTTTTTT
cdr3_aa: CASSLVGGANEKLFF

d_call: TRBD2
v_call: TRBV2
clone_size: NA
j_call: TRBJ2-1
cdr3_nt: TGTGCCAGCAGTACTAGCGGGGGGCCAAATGAGCAGTTCTTC
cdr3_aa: CASSTSGGPNEQFF

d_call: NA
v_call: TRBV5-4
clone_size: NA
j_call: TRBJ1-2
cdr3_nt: TGTGCCAGCAGCTTGCAAGGAATCTATGGCTACACCTTC
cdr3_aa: CASSLQGIYGYTF

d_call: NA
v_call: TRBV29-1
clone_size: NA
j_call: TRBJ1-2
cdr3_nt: TGCAGCGTTGAAAAGGAACCGTCCTATGGCTACACCTTC
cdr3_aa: CSVEKEPSYGYTF

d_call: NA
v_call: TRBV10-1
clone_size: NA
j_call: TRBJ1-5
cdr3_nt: TGCGCCAGCAGCGCAAATAGCAATCAGCCCCAGCATTTT
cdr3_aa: CASSANSNQPQHF